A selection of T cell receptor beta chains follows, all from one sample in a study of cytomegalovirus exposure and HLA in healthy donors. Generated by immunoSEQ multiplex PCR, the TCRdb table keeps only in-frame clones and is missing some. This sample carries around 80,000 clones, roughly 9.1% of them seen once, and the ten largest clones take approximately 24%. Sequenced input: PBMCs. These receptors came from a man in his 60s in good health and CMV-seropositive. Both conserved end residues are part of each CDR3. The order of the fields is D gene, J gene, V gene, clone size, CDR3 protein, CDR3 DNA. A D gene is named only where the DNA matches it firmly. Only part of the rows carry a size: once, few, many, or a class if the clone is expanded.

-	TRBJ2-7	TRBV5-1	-	CASSLDYRDITTEQYF	TGCGCCAGCAGCTTGGACTATCGGGACATCACAACCGAGCAGTACTTC
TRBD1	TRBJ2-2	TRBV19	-	CASSIAGGITGELFF	TGTGCCAGTAGTATCGCAGGGGGTATTACCGGGGAGCTGTTTTTT
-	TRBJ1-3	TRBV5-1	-	CASSLVDSPGNTIYF	TGCGCCAGCAGCTTGGTCGACAGTCCAGGAAACACCATATATTTT
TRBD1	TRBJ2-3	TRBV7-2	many	CASSLATGLFDTQYF	TGTGCCAGCAGCTTAGCGACAGGGCTATTTGATACGCAGTATTTT
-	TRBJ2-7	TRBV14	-	CASSQDREVYEQYF	TGTGCCAGCAGCCAAGATCGCGAGGTCTACGAGCAGTACTTC
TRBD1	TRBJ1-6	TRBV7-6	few	CASSLYFGFDRVGSPLHF	TGTGCCAGCAGCTTATACTTCGGTTTCGACAGGGTAGGATCACCCCTCCACTTT
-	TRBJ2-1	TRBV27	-	CASKDPGKSYNEQFF	TGTGCCAGCAAAGACCCGGGAAAATCCTACAATGAGCAGTTCTTC
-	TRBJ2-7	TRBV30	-	CAWSVGGVSYEQYF	TGTGCCTGGAGTGTAGGAGGGGTTTCCTACGAGCAGTACTTC
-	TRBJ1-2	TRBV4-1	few	CASSHTLSGNYGYTF	TGCGCCAGCAGCCATACTTTAAGCGGAAACTATGGCTACACCTTC
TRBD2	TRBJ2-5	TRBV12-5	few	CASGLATSGGRETQYF	TGTGCTAGTGGTTTGGCCACTAGCGGGGGACGAGAGACCCAGTACTTC
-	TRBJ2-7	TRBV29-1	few	CSALVTSDEQYF	TGCAGCGCCTTGGTAACCAGCGACGAGCAGTACTTC
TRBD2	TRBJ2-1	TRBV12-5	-	CASGLPPSRGTSGSKNEQFF	TGTGCTAGTGGTTTGCCACCCTCGCGGGGGACTAGCGGGAGTAAGAATGAGCAGTTCTTC
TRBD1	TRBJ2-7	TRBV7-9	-	CASSQDRGHLEQYF	TGTGCCAGCAGCCAGGACAGGGGGCATTTAGAGCAGTACTTC
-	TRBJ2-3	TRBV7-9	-	CASTDTDDTQYF	TGTGCCAGCACCGACACTGACGATACGCAGTATTTT
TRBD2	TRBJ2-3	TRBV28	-	CASSLGLSGGATDTQYF	TGTGCCAGCAGTTTAGGGTTAAGCGGGGGGGCCACAGATACGCAGTATTTT
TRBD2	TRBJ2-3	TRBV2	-	CASSEDLAGGTDTQYF	TGTGCCAGCAGTGAAGACCTAGCGGGGGGCACAGATACGCAGTATTTT
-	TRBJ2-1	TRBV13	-	CASSLEGGAEENEQFF	TGTGCCAGCAGCTTAGAGGGCGGGGCCGAGGAGAATGAGCAGTTCTTC
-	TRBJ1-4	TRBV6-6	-	CASSRQPPTNEKLFF	TGTGCCAGCAGTAGACAGCCTCCCACTAATGAAAAACTGTTTTTT
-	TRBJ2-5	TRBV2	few	CASSGAKSRETQYF	TGTGCCAGCAGTGGGGCCAAATCCCGAGAGACCCAGTACTTC
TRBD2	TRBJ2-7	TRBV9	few	CASSVLADNYEQYF	TGTGCCAGCAGCGTACTAGCGGATAACTACGAGCAGTACTTC
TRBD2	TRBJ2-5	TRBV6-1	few	CASSEMLAGETQYF	TGTGCCAGCAGTGAAATGCTAGCGGGGGAGACCCAGTACTTC
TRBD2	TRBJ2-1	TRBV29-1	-	CSTSGRAVFEQFF	TGCAGCACAAGCGGGAGGGCCGTGTTTGAGCAGTTCTTC
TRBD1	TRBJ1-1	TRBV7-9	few	CASSSPTGMNTEAFF	TGTGCCAGCAGCTCGCCGACAGGGATGAACACTGAAGCTTTCTTT
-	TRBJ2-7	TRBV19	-	CASSISVAYEQYF	TGTGCCAGTAGTATATCCGTCGCGTACGAGCAGTACTTC
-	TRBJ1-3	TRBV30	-	CAWSAGLGNTIYF	TGTGCCTGGAGTGCAGGTTTAGGAAACACCATATATTTT
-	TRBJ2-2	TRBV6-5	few	CASSHLDTATGELFF	TGTGCCAGCAGTCACTTGGACACCGCCACCGGGGAGCTGTTTTTT
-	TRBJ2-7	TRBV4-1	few	CASSQETDYEQYF	TGCGCCAGCAGCCAAGAGACAGACTACGAGCAGTACTTC
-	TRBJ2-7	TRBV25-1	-	CASRSVEQYF	TGTGCCAGCCGTTCGGTCGAGCAGTACTTC
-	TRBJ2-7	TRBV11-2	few	CASSLGLNYEQYF	TGTGCCAGCAGCTTAGGGCTTAACTACGAGCAGTACTTC
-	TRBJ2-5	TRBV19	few	CASSMGQQETQYF	TGTGCCAGTAGTATGGGGCAACAAGAGACCCAGTACTTC
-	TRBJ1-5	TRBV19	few	CASSRRGLRGNQPQHF	TGTGCCAGTAGTAGGCGGGGGCTCCGGGGCAATCAGCCCCAGCATTTT
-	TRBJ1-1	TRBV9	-	CASSVEGWNTEAFF	TGTGCCAGCAGCGTAGAGGGGTGGAACACTGAAGCTTTCTTT
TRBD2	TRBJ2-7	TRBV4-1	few	CASSQDRSGSSYEQYF	TGCGCCAGCAGCCAAGATAGGAGCGGGAGCTCCTACGAGCAGTACTTC
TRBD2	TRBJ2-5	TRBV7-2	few	CASSPAQGRRECYF	TGTGCCAGCAGCCCCGCCCAGGGTAGGCGGGAGTGCTACTTC
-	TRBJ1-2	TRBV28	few	CASSPVGSYYGYTF	TGTGCCAGCAGTCCAGTTGGGAGCTACTATGGCTACACCTTC